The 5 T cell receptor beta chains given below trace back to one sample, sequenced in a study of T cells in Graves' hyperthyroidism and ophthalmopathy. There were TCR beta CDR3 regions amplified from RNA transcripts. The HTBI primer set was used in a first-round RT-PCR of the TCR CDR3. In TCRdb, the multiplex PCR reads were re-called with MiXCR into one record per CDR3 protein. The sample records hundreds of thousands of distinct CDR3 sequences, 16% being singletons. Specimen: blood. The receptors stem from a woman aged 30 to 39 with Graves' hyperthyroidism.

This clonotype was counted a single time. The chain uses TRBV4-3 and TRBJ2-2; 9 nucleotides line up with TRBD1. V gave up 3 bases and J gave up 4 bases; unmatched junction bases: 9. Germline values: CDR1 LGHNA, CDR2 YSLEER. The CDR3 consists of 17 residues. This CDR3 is CASSHKPGQGVTGELFF. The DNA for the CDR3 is TGCGCCAGCAGCCACAAACCGGGACAGGGTGTCACCGGGGAGCTGTTTTTT.

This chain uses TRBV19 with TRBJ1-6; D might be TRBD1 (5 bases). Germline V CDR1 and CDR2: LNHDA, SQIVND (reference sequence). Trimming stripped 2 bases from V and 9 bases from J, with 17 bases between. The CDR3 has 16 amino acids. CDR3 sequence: CASSIPPRWGGSPLHF. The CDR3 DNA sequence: TGTGCCAGTAGTATACCCCCCCGATGGGGGGGTTCACCCCTCCACTTT.

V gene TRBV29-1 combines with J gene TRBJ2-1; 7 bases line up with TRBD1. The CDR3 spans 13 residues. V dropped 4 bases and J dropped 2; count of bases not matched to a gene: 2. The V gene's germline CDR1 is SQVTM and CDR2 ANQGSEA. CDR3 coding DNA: TGCAGCGTTGGACAGGGAGCCTACAATGAGCAGTTCTTC. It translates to CSVGQGAYNEQFF.

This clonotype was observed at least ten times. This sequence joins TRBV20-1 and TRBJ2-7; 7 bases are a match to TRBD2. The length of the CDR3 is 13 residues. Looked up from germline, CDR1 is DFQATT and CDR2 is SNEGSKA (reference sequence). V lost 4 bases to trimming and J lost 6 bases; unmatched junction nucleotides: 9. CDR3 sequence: CSATGWGGFEQYF. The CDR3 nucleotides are TGCAGTGCTACAGGGTGGGGGGGTTTCGAGCAGTACTTC.

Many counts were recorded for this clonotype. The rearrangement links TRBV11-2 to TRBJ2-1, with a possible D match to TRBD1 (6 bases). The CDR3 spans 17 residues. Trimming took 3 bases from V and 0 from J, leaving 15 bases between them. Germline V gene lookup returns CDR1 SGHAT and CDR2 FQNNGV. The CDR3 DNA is TGTGCCAGCAGCTTCACAGGGATGTTAGGCTCCTACAATGAGCAGTTCTTC. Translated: CASSFTGMLGSYNEQFF.